The 3 T cell receptor beta chains in this list originate from one sample, sequenced in a study of T-cell reconstitution after alpha-beta-depleted transplantation in children. Preparation of the TCRbeta library was carried out with unique molecular identifiers. TCRdb reanalysed the PCR reads using MiXCR and keeps one entry per CDR3 protein. The sample contains a few hundred thousand distinct CDR3 sequences, approximately 9.8% of which appear only once. This specimen was PBMCs from the stem cell graft donor, taken from the stem cell graft. These receptors originate from a human donor who donated a stem cell graft to a child with SCID.

In this sample, this clonotype turned up many times. The chain has TRBV18 and TRBJ2-2; D remains unclear. The CDR3 covers 14 residues. Germline lookup yields CDR1 KGHSH and CDR2 LQKENI. V was trimmed by 0 bases and J by 2 bases, leaving 4 bases between them. The CDR3 region has the DNA TGTGCCAGCTCACCACCTCCTAACACCGGGGAGCTGTTTTTT. Amino acid sequence: CASSPPPNTGELFF.

V usage is TRBV10-3 and J usage is TRBJ1-2; perhaps TRBD1 as D (6 bases). This CDR3 spans 13 amino acids. Germline CDR1 reads ENHRY; CDR2 reads SYGVKD. With 10 bases removed from V and 5 bases from J, the gap between germline ends came to 17 bases. CDR3 region: CATPQGIGYGYTF. CDR3 bases: TGTGCCACCCCACAGGGAATTGGGTATGGCTACACCTTC.

This clonotype was detected only a few times. This rearrangement joins TRBV5-1 to TRBJ1-2; no clear D. The CDR3 consists of 13 residues. The V gene lost 4 bases and the J gene lost 6 bases, with 13 bases spanning the gap. In germline, CDR1 is SGHRS, CDR2 YFSETQ. The CDR3 sequence is CASSPKRTDGYTF. DNA of the CDR3: TGCGCCAGCAGCCCAAAAAGGACGGATGGCTACACCTTC.